Listed below are T cell receptor beta chains from one sample, sequenced in a study of PD-1 blockade in classical Hodgkin lymphoma. Repertoires were generated with immunoSEQ multiplex PCR, while TCRdb's copy carries only in-frame clones and drops some. The repertoire holds 70,000 to 80,000 clones, approximately 94% seen once, with 6.5% to 8% in the top ten. Sequenced material: peripheral blood mononuclear cells (PBMCs), taken at baseline. These receptors came from a human donor with classical Hodgkin lymphoma. Each CDR3 is given with its conserved first and last residue. The D gene is left open where the match is weak. The listing skips clone size in some rows; elsewhere it reads once, few, many or a size class.

D: NA; V: TRBV5-1; J: TRBJ2-7; size: NA; DNA: TGCGCCAGCAGCCACGAACAGGGTATAGACGAGCAGTACTTC; CDR3: CASSHEQGIDEQYF
D: TRBD2; V: TRBV19; J: TRBJ2-1; size: NA; DNA: TGTGCCAGTAGTATACCCTCAACTAGCGGGGCTTACAATGAGCAGTTCTTC; CDR3: CASSIPSTSGAYNEQFF
D: NA; V: TRBV19; J: TRBJ1-5; size: NA; DNA: TGTGCCAGTAGGGGGGCATCCGATCAGCCCCAGCATTTT; CDR3: CASRGASDQPQHF
D: TRBD2; V: TRBV11-2; J: TRBJ2-7; size: NA; DNA: TGTGCCAGCAGCTTCGACGGGGGGGCCTACGAGCAGTACTTC; CDR3: CASSFDGGAYEQYF
D: TRBD1; V: TRBV27; J: TRBJ2-7; size: once; DNA: TGTGCCAGCAGTTTTTACAGGGGCTACGAGCAGTACTTC; CDR3: CASSFYRGYEQYF
D: TRBD1; V: TRBV13; J: TRBJ2-5; size: NA; DNA: TGTGCCAGCAGCTCCACTGACAGGGGCCAAGAGACCCAGTACTTC; CDR3: CASSSTDRGQETQYF
D: NA; V: TRBV25-1; J: TRBJ2-5; size: NA; DNA: TGTGCCAGCACCGCCCAGGGACAAGAGACCCAGTACTTC; CDR3: CASTAQGQETQYF
D: TRBD1; V: TRBV7-9; J: TRBJ2-3; size: NA; DNA: TGTGCCAGCAGCTTCGACAGGGGGACAGATACGCAGTATTTT; CDR3: CASSFDRGTDTQYF
D: TRBD2; V: TRBV28; J: TRBJ2-1; size: NA; DNA: TGTGCCAGCACTATCGGGAGGAGCTCCTACAATGAGCAGTTCTTC; CDR3: CASTIGRSSYNEQFF
D: NA; V: TRBV19; J: TRBJ2-7; size: NA; DNA: TGTGCCAGTAGTGCCCCGGAGGGTGACGAGCAGTACTTC; CDR3: CASSAPEGDEQYF
D: TRBD2; V: TRBV9; J: TRBJ2-1; size: NA; DNA: TGTGCCAGCAGCGTAGGGGAGGAAGCGGGAGGTCAAGAGCAGTTCTTC; CDR3: CASSVGEEAGGQEQFF
D: NA; V: TRBV5-1; J: TRBJ1-1; size: NA; DNA: TGCGCCAGCAGCTTGGTGGGCACTGAAGCTTTCTTT; CDR3: CASSLVGTEAFF
D: TRBD1; V: TRBV5-4; J: TRBJ1-5; size: NA; DNA: TGTGCCAGCAGCTTGACAGGGGGGCTAGGCCATCAGCCCCAGCATTTT; CDR3: CASSLTGGLGHQPQHF
D: NA; V: TRBV12-5; J: TRBJ2-1; size: NA; DNA: TGTGCTAGTGGTTTGGATAACAGTGAGCAGTTCTTC; CDR3: CASGLDNSEQFF
D: NA; V: TRBV18; J: TRBJ2-2; size: NA; DNA: TGTGCCAGCTCACCCTCCCTCGGGGAGCTGTTTTTT; CDR3: CASSPSLGELFF
D: TRBD1; V: TRBV7-9; J: TRBJ1-2; size: NA; DNA: TGTGCCAGCAGCGATGGGGACAGGACTTTTAACTATGGCTACACCTTC; CDR3: CASSDGDRTFNYGYTF
D: NA; V: TRBV7-6; J: TRBJ1-2; size: NA; DNA: TGTGCCAGCAGCTTAGAGGGCTTTTCGTATGGCTACACCTTC; CDR3: CASSLEGFSYGYTF
D: NA; V: TRBV5-4; J: TRBJ2-7; size: NA; DNA: TGTGCCAGCAGCTTACCCCTGGGGTCCCCGGACGAGCAGTACTTC; CDR3: CASSLPLGSPDEQYF
D: TRBD2; V: TRBV28; J: TRBJ2-5; size: once; DNA: TGTGCCAGCAGTTTGGGACTAGGGGGGGAGACCCAGTACTTC; CDR3: CASSLGLGGETQYF
D: NA; V: TRBV19; J: TRBJ1-1; size: NA; DNA: TGTGCCAGTAGCCCCGGAATCACTGAAGCTTTCTTT; CDR3: CASSPGITEAFF
D: NA; V: TRBV27; J: TRBJ1-4; size: NA; DNA: TGTGCCAGCAGTTGGAATCCCCCGGGTAATGAAAAACTGTTTTTT; CDR3: CASSWNPPGNEKLFF
D: TRBD1; V: TRBV7-9; J: TRBJ1-4; size: once; DNA: TGTGCCAGCAGCTCGGGACAGGGGACAGCGACTAATGAAAAACTGTTTTTT; CDR3: CASSSGQGTATNEKLFF
D: NA; V: TRBV21-1; J: TRBJ2-1; size: NA; DNA: TGTGCCAGCAGCTGGGGACAGGGTTTCGGCAATGAGCAGTTCTTC; CDR3: CASSWGQGFGNEQFF